These T cell receptor beta chains were read from a single sample in a study of technical replicates of blood from four donors. Profiled with immunoSEQ multiplex PCR; TCRdb holds only in-frame clones, not every one. Of tens of thousands of clones listed, around 90% were seen once; the top ten hold 0.27%. Sequencing was done on a sample of T cells isolated from PBMCs. These receptors were taken from a human donor in good health. CDR3s include the opening cysteine and the closing phenylalanine or tryptophan. Fields, in order: clone size, J gene, V gene, D gene, CDR3 protein, CDR3 DNA. The D gene is left open where the match is weak. Only some rows state a clone size, as once, few, many or a class for expanded clones.

>NA|TRBJ2-3|TRBV5-4|TRBD1
CASSPRQGSDTQYF
TGTGCCAGCAGCCCCCGACAGGGGTCAGATACGCAGTATTTT
>NA|TRBJ2-1|TRBV29-1|NA
CSVEDLHGAWGAEQFF
TGCAGCGTTGAAGATCTTCATGGGGCTTGGGGCGCTGAGCAGTTCTTC
>NA|TRBJ2-2|TRBV7-3|TRBD2
CASSLAGVKTGELFF
TGTGCCAGCAGCCTCGCGGGGGTGAAGACCGGGGAGCTGTTTTTT
>NA|TRBJ1-5|TRBV7-2|NA
CASSLQGSLGPQHF
TGTGCCAGCAGCTTACAGGGTAGCCTGGGGCCCCAGCATTTT
>NA|TRBJ2-7|TRBV11-2|TRBD1
CASRPTGHSYEQYF
TGTGCCAGCAGGCCGACAGGGCACTCCTACGAGCAGTACTTC
>NA|TRBJ1-1|TRBV30|TRBD1
CALTGEYFKGTEAFF
TGTGCCTTGACAGGGGAGTATTTTAAAGGGACTGAAGCTTTCTTT
>once|TRBJ1-1|TRBV7-9|TRBD1
CASSYGYGDRQAFF
TGTGCCAGCAGCTATGGATACGGGGACAGACAAGCTTTCTTT
>NA|TRBJ2-1|TRBV10-1|NA
CASSYQPGLNFGYNEQFF
TGCGCCAGCAGTTACCAACCGGGACTCAACTTCGGCTACAATGAGCAGTTCTTC
>NA|TRBJ2-2|TRBV5-4|TRBD1
CASSPGTGLPANTGELFF
TGTGCCAGCAGCCCCGGGACAGGCCTACCCGCGAACACCGGGGAGCTGTTTTTT
>NA|TRBJ1-3|TRBV7-3|NA
CASSPGGQIWTTIYF
TGTGCCAGCAGCCCCGGTGGACAGATCTGGACCACCATATATTTT
>NA|TRBJ1-4|TRBV28|TRBD1
CASSLDRGVLEKLFF
TGTGCCAGCAGCCTTGACAGGGGTGTGTTAGAAAAACTGTTTTTT
>NA|TRBJ2-3|TRBV5-5|TRBD2
CASSLAGGPTDTQYF
TGTGCCAGCAGCCTCGCGGGAGGTCCCACAGATACGCAGTATTTT
>NA|TRBJ2-6|TRBV4-1|TRBD2
CASSQLAGGLSGANVLTF
TGCGCCAGCAGCCAACTAGCGGGGGGCCTCTCTGGGGCCAACGTCCTGACTTTC
>NA|TRBJ1-1|TRBV7-9|NA
CATAGNTEAFF
TGTGCCACCGCGGGGAACACTGAAGCTTTCTTT
>NA|TRBJ1-5|TRBV7-9|NA
CASSLGVSNQPQHF
TGTGCCAGCAGCTTAGGAGTTAGCAATCAGCCCCAGCATTTT
>NA|TRBJ2-7|TRBV7-9|TRBD1
CASSSQGALFPEQYF
TGTGCCAGCAGCTCACAGGGGGCCCTGTTCCCCGAGCAGTACTTC
>NA|TRBJ1-3|TRBV7-9|TRBD1
CASSLDGSSGGTIYF
TGTGCCAGCAGCTTAGATGGTTCCTCAGGGGGGACCATATATTTT
>once|TRBJ2-2|TRBV19|TRBD1
CASRRRDRGTVGELFF
TGTGCCAGTAGACGCCGGGACAGGGGTACTGTCGGGGAGCTGTTTTTT
>NA|TRBJ1-2|TRBV5-4|TRBD1
CASWRQGVGIGYTF
TGTGCCAGCTGGCGACAGGGGGTTGGAATCGGCTACACCTTC
>NA|TRBJ1-6|TRBV18|TRBD1
CASSPPSGQGGSPLHF
TGTGCCAGCTCACCTCCCTCGGGACAGGGCGGTTCACCCCTCCACTTT
>NA|TRBJ1-5|TRBV10-3|TRBD1
CAISEVAGGSNQPQHF
TGTGCCATCAGTGAGGTGGCAGGGGGAAGCAATCAGCCCCAGCATTTT
>NA|TRBJ2-4|TRBV19|TRBD1
CASSIDSTGAKNIQYF
TGTGCCAGTAGTATAGATTCGACAGGGGCCAAAAACATTCAGTACTTC
>NA|TRBJ2-2|TRBV10-3|TRBD2
CATTTSGITGELFF
TGTGCCACCACGACTAGCGGGATAACCGGGGAGCTGTTTTTT
>NA|TRBJ1-5|TRBV7-9|NA
CASSAGFMTQHF
TGTGCCAGCAGCGCGGGTTTTATGACCCAGCATTTT
>once|TRBJ2-3|TRBV13|TRBD2
CASSLVGWREGRVGTDTQYF
TGTGCCAGCAGCTTAGTTGGTTGGCGGGAGGGCCGGGTAGGCACAGATACGCAGTATTTT
>NA|TRBJ1-2|TRBV5-1|NA
CASSFQGNGYTF
TGCGCCAGCAGCTTCCAGGGGAATGGCTACACCTTC
>NA|TRBJ2-6|TRBV5-4|TRBD1
CASSPGTGTTSGANVLTF
TGTGCCAGCAGCCCCGGGACAGGGACTACTTCTGGGGCCAACGTCCTGACTTTC
>NA|TRBJ1-1|TRBV9|TRBD1
CASSAGTGHVDTEAFF
TGTGCCAGCAGCGCAGGGACAGGTCATGTAGACACTGAAGCTTTCTTT
>NA|TRBJ1-4|TRBV7-6|NA
CASSPLVREKLFF
TGTGCCAGCAGCCCGTTAGTGAGAGAAAAACTGTTTTTT
>once|TRBJ2-3|TRBV5-6|NA
CASSPGLGADTQYF
TGTGCCAGCAGCCCAGGGTTAGGGGCAGATACGCAGTATTTT
>NA|TRBJ1-1|TRBV27|TRBD1
CASSSTGRGMNTEAFF
TGTGCCAGCAGTTCGACAGGGCGAGGAATGAACACTGAAGCTTTCTTT
>NA|TRBJ2-1|TRBV6-5|NA
CASSYSLANEQFF
TGTGCCAGCAGTTACTCGTTGGCCAATGAGCAGTTCTTC
>once|TRBJ2-7|TRBV5-1|TRBD2
CASSPPSGSQEQYF
TGCGCCAGCAGCCCACCCAGCGGGAGCCAGGAGCAGTACTTC
>NA|TRBJ2-7|TRBV4-1|NA
CASSQDRGRRGVRSSYEQYF
TGCGCCAGCAGCCAAGATCGTGGTCGACGCGGGGTGAGGAGCTCCTACGAGCAGTACTTC
>NA|TRBJ1-1|TRBV30|TRBD1
CAWSGTQGAHFMAFF
TGTGCCTGGAGCGGCACGCAGGGGGCTCACTTTATGGCTTTCTTT
>NA|TRBJ1-3|TRBV28|TRBD1
CATTPFDRDFGGNTIYF
TGTGCCACCACACCGTTCGACAGGGACTTTGGAGGAAACACCATATATTTT
>NA|TRBJ2-7|TRBV28|TRBD2
CASSLWAGGPCCEQYF
TGTGCCAGCAGTTTATGGGCGGGAGGGCCTTGCTGCGAGCAGTACTTC
>NA|TRBJ1-5|TRBV18|NA
CASSPDMYQPQHF
TGTGCCAGCTCCCCAGACATGTATCAGCCCCAGCATTTT
>NA|TRBJ2-1|TRBV10-3|TRBD1
CAITSGTGGRGEQFF
TGTGCCATCACCTCCGGGACAGGGGGCCGTGGGGAGCAGTTCTTC
>once|TRBJ1-4|TRBV5-1|NA
CASSLDLLNEKLFF
TGCGCCAGCAGCTTGGATTTACTTAATGAAAAACTGTTTTTT
>NA|TRBJ1-2|TRBV13|NA
CASSPLPYSSNYGYTF
TGTGCCAGCAGCCCCCTTCCATACTCGTCTAACTATGGCTACACCTTC
>once|TRBJ1-3|TRBV15|NA
CATSRETGQDTIYF
TGTGCCACCAGCAGAGAGACAGGACAAGACACCATATATTTT
>NA|TRBJ1-4|TRBV12-5|NA
CASGLGQSTNEKLFF
TGTGCTAGTGGTTTGGGACAGTCAACTAATGAAAAACTGTTTTTT
>NA|TRBJ1-1|TRBV9|NA
CASSVARGKNTEAFF
TGTGCCAGCAGCGTAGCTCGTGGCAAGAACACTGAAGCTTTCTTT
>NA|TRBJ2-7|TRBV19|NA
CASSITGSYEQYF
TGTGCCAGTAGTATCACAGGTTCCTACGAGCAGTACTTC
>few|TRBJ2-7|TRBV19|NA
CASSIETGEQYF
TGTGCCAGTAGTATAGAAACAGGCGAGCAGTACTTC
>NA|TRBJ1-1|TRBV9|NA
CASSVGLLGGPTEAFF
TGTGCCAGCAGCGTAGGTCTCCTAGGGGGTCCAACTGAAGCTTTCTTT
>NA|TRBJ1-2|TRBV10-3|NA
CATTGTPFEVFYGYTF
TGTGCCACCACCGGGACACCGTTTGAAGTTTTCTATGGCTACACCTTC
>NA|TRBJ2-7|TRBV5-1|TRBD2
CASSFFTGGPAGEQYF
TGCGCCAGCAGCTTCTTTACGGGAGGGCCAGCGGGTGAGCAGTACTTC
>NA|TRBJ2-7|TRBV10-1|TRBD1
CASSDWDRGTYEQYF
TGCGCCAGCAGTGATTGGGACAGGGGGACCTACGAGCAGTACTTC
>NA|TRBJ2-1|TRBV6-1|NA
CASSEGGRIREQFF
TGTGCCAGCAGTGAAGGTGGGAGGATACGCGAGCAGTTCTTC
>NA|TRBJ2-7|TRBV6-5|TRBD1
CASSPGTGIYEQYF
TGTGCCAGCAGTCCCGGGACAGGGATCTACGAGCAGTACTTC
>NA|TRBJ2-7|TRBV9|TRBD2
CASSGTSGTYEQYF
TGTGCCAGCAGCGGGACTAGCGGAACCTACGAGCAGTACTTC
>NA|TRBJ1-4|TRBV5-1|NA
CASSYRPAAEATNEKLFF
TGCGCCAGCAGTTACCGACCCGCCGCGGAGGCAACTAATGAAAAACTGTTTTTT
>NA|TRBJ2-2|TRBV4-2|TRBD2
CASRRGLAGVMGLFGELFF
TGTGCCAGCAGGAGAGGACTAGCGGGAGTAATGGGGTTATTTGGGGAGCTGTTTTTT
>NA|TRBJ2-7|TRBV5-6|NA
CASSFSGVYEQYF
TGTGCCAGCAGCTTTTCAGGGGTCTACGAGCAGTACTTC
>once|TRBJ1-3|TRBV6-1|NA
CASSDVLSGNTIYF
TGTGCCAGCAGTGATGTCCTCTCTGGAAACACCATATATTTT
>NA|TRBJ2-5|TRBV29-1|NA
CSVEVGGLGGGPQETQYF
TGCAGCGTGGAGGTGGGGGGTCTAGGGGGAGGGCCCCAAGAGACCCAGTACTTC
>few|TRBJ1-1|TRBV7-9|NA
CASRAPARSPEAFF
TGTGCCAGCAGAGCTCCAGCGCGGAGTCCTGAAGCTTTCTTT
>NA|TRBJ1-2|TRBV28|NA
CASSFAGRYYGYTF
TGTGCCAGCAGTTTTGCAGGGCGATACTATGGCTACACCTTC